Included here is one T cell receptor beta chain sequence, with context. The entry originates in a study of blood T cell repertoires in COVID-19. Here immunoSEQ multiplex PCR was the method, and the copy in TCRdb shows in-frame clones only, minus some. This sample has 75,000 to 90,000 clones, with over 65% found just once. Per the germline V gene, CDR1 is SGHNT and CDR2 is YENEEA. With 5 bases removed from V and 7 bases from J, the gap between germline ends came to 26 bases. CDR3 length: 17 amino acids. The sequenced sample was peripheral blood. The receptor was isolated from a human donor in a cohort sampled during active COVID-19. V and J are TRBV11-3 and TRBJ1-1; D remains ambiguous. This CDR3 is CASSDIGVWRDNVEAFF. For the CDR3, the DNA is TGTGCCAGCAGCGATATCGGGGTGTGGCGCGACAATGTTGAAGCTTTCTTT.